This T cell receptor beta chain is drawn from a study of cytomegalovirus exposure and HLA in healthy donors. Study-wide results and caveats: Links to common viral pathogens appeared, in a later analysis, for several of the most significant clusters.

A word on this clone: The antigen remains unidentified.

Primers for the PCR totalled 60 Vbeta and 13 Jbeta. Sequenced by immunoSEQ multiplex PCR; TCRdb stores in-frame clones only, minus some. This table holds about 98,000 clones, 69% found once. V lost 4 bases and J lost 3, with 16 bases in between. This CDR3 has 15 residues. Germline CDR1 SGHRS, CDR2 YFSETQ. The specimen was PBMCs. This TCR was recovered from a female donor in good health and CMV-seronegative. The chain joins TRBV5-1 to TRBJ1-1; weak D call: TRBD1 (5 bases). CDR3 in amino acids: CASSPRQPKDTEAFF. As DNA, the CDR3 is TGCGCCAGCAGCCCCCGACAGCCCAAGGACACTGAAGCTTTCTTT.